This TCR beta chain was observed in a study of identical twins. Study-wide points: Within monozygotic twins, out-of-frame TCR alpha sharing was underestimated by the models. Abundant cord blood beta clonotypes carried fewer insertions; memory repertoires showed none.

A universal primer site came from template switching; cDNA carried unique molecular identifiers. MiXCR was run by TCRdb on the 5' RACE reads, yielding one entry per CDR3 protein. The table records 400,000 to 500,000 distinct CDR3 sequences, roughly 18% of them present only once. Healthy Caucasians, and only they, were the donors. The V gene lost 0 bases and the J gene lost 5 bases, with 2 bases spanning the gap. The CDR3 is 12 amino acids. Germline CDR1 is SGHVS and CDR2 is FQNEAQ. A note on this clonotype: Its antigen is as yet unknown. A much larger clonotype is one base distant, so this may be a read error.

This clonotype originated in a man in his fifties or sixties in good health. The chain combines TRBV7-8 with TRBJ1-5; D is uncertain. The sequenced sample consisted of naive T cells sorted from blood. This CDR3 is CASSLADQPQHF. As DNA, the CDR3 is TGTGCCAGCAGCTTAGCAGATCAGCCCCAGCATTTT.